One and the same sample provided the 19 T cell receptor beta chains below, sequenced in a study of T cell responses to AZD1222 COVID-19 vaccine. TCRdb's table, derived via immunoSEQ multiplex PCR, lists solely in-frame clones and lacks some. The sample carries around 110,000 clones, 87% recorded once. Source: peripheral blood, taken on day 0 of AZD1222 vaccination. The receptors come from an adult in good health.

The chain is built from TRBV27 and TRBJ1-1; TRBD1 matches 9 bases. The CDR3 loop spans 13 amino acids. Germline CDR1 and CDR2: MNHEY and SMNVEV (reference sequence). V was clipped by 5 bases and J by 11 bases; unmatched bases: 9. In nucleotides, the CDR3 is TGTGCCAGCAGTCCGGGACAGGGTGTGCGTGCTTTCTTT. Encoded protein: CASSPGQGVRAFF.

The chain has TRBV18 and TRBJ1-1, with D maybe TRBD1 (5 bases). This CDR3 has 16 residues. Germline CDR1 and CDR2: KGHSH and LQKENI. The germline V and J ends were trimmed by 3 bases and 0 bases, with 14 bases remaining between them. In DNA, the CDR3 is TGTGCCAGCTCACCGGTAGAGGGGATAATGAACACTGAAGCTTTCTTT. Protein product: CASSPVEGIMNTEAFF.

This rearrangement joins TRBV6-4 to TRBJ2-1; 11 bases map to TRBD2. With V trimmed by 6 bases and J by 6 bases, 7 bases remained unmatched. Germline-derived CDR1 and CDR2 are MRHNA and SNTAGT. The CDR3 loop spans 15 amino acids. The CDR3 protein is CASRGLAGPFNEQFF. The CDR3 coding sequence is TGTGCCAGCAGAGGACTAGCGGGTCCTTTCAATGAGCAGTTCTTC.

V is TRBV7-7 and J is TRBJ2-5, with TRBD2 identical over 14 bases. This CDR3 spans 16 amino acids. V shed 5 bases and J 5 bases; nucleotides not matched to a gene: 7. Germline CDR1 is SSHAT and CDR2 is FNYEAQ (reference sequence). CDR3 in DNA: TGTGCCAGCAGCCTCGGGACTAGCGGGAGCCGGGAGACCCAGTACTTC. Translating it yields CASSLGTSGSRETQYF.

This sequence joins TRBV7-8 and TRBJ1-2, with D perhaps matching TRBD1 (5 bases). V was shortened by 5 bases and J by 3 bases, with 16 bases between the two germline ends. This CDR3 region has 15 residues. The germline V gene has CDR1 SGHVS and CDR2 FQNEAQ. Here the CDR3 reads CASSPASGGDYGYTF. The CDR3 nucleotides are TGTGCCAGCAGCCCTGCTTCGGGAGGGGACTATGGCTACACCTTC.

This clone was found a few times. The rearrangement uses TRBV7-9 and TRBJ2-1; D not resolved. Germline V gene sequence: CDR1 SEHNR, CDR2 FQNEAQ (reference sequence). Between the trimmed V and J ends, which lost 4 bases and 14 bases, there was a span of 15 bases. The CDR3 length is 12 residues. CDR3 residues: CASSYPDPKEFF. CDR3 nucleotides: TGTGCCAGCAGCTACCCGGACCCTAAAGAGTTCTTC.

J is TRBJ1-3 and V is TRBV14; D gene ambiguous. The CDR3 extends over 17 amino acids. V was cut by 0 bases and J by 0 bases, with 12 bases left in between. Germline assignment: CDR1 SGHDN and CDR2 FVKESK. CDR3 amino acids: CASSQDWPSFSGNTIYF. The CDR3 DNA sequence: TGTGCCAGCAGCCAAGATTGGCCGAGCTTCTCTGGAAACACCATATATTTT.

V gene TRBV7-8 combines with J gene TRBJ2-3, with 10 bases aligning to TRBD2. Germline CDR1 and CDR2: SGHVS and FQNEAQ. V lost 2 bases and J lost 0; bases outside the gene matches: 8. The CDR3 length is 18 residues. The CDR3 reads CASSLSDGLAASTDTQYF. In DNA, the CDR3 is TGTGCCAGCAGCTTATCGGATGGACTAGCGGCTAGCACAGATACGCAGTATTTT.

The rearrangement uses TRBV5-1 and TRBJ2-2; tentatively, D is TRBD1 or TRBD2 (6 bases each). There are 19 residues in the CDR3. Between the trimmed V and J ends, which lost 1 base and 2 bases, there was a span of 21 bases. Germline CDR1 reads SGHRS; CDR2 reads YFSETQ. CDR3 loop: CASSLSPRLGGGNTGELFF. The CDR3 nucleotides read TGCGCCAGCAGCTTGAGTCCGAGACTAGGGGGAGGAAACACCGGGGAGCTGTTTTTT.

The CDR3 DNA sequence: TGTGCCAGCAGCTTGGATTTCCCCGCCTACAATGAGCAGTTCTTC. This encodes CASSLDFPAYNEQFF. The V call is TRBV5-4, the J call TRBJ2-1; no definite D call. The germline gives CDR1 SGHNT, CDR2 YYREEE (reference sequence). V was clipped by 0 bases and J by 2 bases, with 9 bases between them. This CDR3 contains 15 residues.

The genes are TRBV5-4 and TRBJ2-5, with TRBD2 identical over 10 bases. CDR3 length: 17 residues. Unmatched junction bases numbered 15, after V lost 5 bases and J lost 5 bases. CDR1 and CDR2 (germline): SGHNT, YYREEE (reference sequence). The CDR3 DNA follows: TGTGCCAGCAGAACTAGCGGGGCGCCCCGATCGCGGGAGACCCAGTACTTC. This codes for CASRTSGAPRSRETQYF. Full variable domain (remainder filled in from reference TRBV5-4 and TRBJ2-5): ETGVTQSPTHLIKTRGQQVTLRCSSQSGHNTVSWYQQALGQGPQFIFQYYREEENGRGNFPPRFSGLQFPNYSSELNVNALELDDSALYLCASRTSGAPRSRETQYFGPGTRLLVL.

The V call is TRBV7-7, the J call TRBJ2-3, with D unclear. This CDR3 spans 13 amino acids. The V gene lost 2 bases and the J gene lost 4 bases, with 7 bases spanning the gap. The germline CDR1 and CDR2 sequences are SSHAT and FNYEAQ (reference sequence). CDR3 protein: CASSLYFSDTQYF. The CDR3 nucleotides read TGTGCCAGCAGCTTATATTTTTCAGATACGCAGTATTTT.

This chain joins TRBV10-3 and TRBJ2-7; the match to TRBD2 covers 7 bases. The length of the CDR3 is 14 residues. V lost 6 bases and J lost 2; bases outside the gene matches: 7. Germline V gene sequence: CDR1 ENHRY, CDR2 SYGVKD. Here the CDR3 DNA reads TGTGCCATCAGCAATAGCGGGTTAACCTACGAGCAGTACTTC. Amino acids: CAISNSGLTYEQYF.

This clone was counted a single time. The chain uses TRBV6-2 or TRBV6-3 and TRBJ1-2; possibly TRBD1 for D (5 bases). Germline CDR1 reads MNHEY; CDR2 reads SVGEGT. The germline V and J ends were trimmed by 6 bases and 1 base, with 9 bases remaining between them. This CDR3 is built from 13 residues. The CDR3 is CASSPGLNYGYTF. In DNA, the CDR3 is TGTGCCAGCAGCCCGGGGCTTAACTATGGCTACACCTTC.

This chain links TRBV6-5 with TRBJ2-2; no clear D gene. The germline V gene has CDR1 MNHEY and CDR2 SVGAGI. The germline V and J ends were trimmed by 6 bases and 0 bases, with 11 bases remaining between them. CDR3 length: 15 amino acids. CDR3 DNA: TGTGCCAGCAGGGCGCTGAGTGCGAACACCGGGGAGCTGTTTTTT. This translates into CASRALSANTGELFF.

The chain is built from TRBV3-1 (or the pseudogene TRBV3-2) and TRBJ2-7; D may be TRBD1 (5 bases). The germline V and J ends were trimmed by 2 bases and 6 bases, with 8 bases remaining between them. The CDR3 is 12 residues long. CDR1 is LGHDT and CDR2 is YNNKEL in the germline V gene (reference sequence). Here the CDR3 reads CASSQRQGEQYF. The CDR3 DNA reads TGTGCCAGCAGCCAAAGGCAGGGCGAGCAGTACTTC.

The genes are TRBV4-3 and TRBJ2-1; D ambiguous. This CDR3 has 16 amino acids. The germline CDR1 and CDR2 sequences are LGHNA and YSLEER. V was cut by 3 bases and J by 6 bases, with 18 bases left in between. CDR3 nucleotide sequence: TGCGCCAGCAGCCAGAATCCCATCTACCCGGGCAATGAGCAGTTCTTC. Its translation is CASSQNPIYPGNEQFF.

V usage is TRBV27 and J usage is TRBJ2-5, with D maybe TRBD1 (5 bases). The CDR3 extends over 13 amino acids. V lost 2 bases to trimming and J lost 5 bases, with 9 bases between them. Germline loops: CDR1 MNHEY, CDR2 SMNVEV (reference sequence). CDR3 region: CASSLLGRETQYF. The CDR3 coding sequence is TGTGCCAGCAGTTTACTGGGGCGGGAGACCCAGTACTTC.

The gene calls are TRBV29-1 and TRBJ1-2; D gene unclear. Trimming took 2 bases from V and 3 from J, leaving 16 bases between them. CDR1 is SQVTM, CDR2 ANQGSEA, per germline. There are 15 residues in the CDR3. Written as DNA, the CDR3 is TGCAGCGTTGAACCACCTTGGCTCGACTACTATGGCTACACCTTC. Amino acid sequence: CSVEPPWLDYYGYTF.